These 14 T cell receptor beta chains were sequenced from one sample in a study of breast tumors, draining lymph nodes, adjacent tissues. TCRdb called the multiplex PCR reads again in MiXCR, with one record for every CDR3 protein. The sample lists under 150,000 distinct CDR3 sequences, around 24% occurring once. The lymph nodes were axillary draining lymph nodes from breast cancer patients. The sequencing input was axillary lymph node tissue. The source is a female donor with breast cancer. Some clones in this sample may be carry-over from other donors' samples.

Of note for this clonotype: This may be a read error, as it is one base from a much larger clone. The V and J genes are TRBV2 and TRBJ1-4; the D gene is possibly TRBD1 (5 bases). The CDR3 contains 14 residues. Germline CDR1 reads SNHLY; CDR2 reads FYNNEI. Here the CDR3 reads CASNPRGSNEKLLF. DNA for the CDR3: TGTGCCAGCAACCCAAGGGGCAGTAATGAAAAACTGCTTTTT.

Note on this clonotype: This may stem from a read error, because a much larger clone lies one nucleotide away. Likely a read error: the CDR3 ends without its conserved phenylalanine or tryptophan. This chain joins TRBV11-2 and TRBJ1-3; the match to TRBD1 covers 7 bases. The CDR3 sequence is 13 residues long. Germline CDR1 and CDR2: SGHAT and FQNNGV. V gave up 5 bases and J gave up 6 bases; unmatched junction bases: 4. The CDR3 nucleotides are TGTGCCAGCAGCCTGGGACAGCTAAACACCATATATCTT. Translated, it gives CASSLGQLNTIYL.

This clonotype was seen repeatedly, ten times or more. The chain employs TRBV30 and TRBJ1-5, with 7 positions matching TRBD1. V trimming: 1 base; J trimming: 3 bases; junction bases outside the gene matches: 3. Germline V gene lookup returns CDR1 GTSNPN and CDR2 SVGIG (reference sequence). The length of the CDR3 is 14 residues. CDR3 sequence: CAWSEGTDNQPQHF. The CDR3 DNA is TGTGCCTGGAGTGAGGGGACAGACAATCAGCCCCAGCATTTT.

This clonotype showed up many times. The J gene is TRBJ2-5, the V gene TRBV9; TRBD2 aligns across 7 bases. V lost 4 bases and J lost 5; bases outside the gene matches: 17. CDR3 length: 17 amino acids. In germline, CDR1 is SGDLS, CDR2 YYNGEE. The CDR3 region has the DNA TGTGCCAGCAGCCCCCGGGACTATGATCACTCGGTGGAGACCCAGTACTTC. Encoded protein: CASSPRDYDHSVETQYF.

The sample holds many counts of this clonotype. J is TRBJ2-1 and V is TRBV11-3, with D perhaps TRBD2 (6 bases). The V and J ends lost 2 bases and 2 bases respectively, with 10 bases between them. This CDR3 is built from 15 residues. The germline V gene encodes CDR1 SGHNT and CDR2 YENEEA. CDR3 bases: TGTGCCAGCAGCTTAACTAGCCCTCCCTACAATGAGCAGTTCTTC. It is translated as CASSLTSPPYNEQFF.

This clonotype has at least ten counts. The V gene is TRBV29-1, the J gene TRBJ2-1, with D unresolved. Trimming stripped 4 bases from V and 8 bases from J, with 6 bases between. In germline, CDR1 is SQVTM, CDR2 ANQGSEA. The CDR3 contains 10 residues. The CDR3 sequence is CSVGLHEQFF. The CDR3, as DNA: TGCAGCGTTGGCTTACATGAGCAGTTCTTC.

There are many counts of this clonotype. Given a much more abundant clone one base away, this may be a read error. This rearrangement joins TRBV11-1 to TRBJ2-7; 12 nucleotides agree with TRBD2. With 5 bases clipped from V and 0 bases from J, the junction kept 2 bases outside the gene matches. The CDR3 has 15 residues. Germline CDR1 and CDR2: SGHAT and FQDESV (reference sequence). The CDR3 DNA sequence: TGTGCCAGCAGCGCGACTAGCGGGAGCTCCTACGAGCAGTACTTC. Translating it yields CASSATSGSSYEQYF.

About this clonotype: Just one base apart from a much larger clone, this may be a read error. V usage is TRBV29-1 and J usage is TRBJ1-2; 7 bases are a match to TRBD1. CDR1 is SQVTM, CDR2 ANQGSEA, per germline. This CDR3 is built from 17 residues. The V and J ends lost 3 bases and 7 bases, in that order; junction bases with no gene match: 20. The DNA for the CDR3 is TGCAGCGTTGAGGGCCCCCTCCCACCAACAGGGGCCGGTGGCTACACCTTC. Its translation: CSVEGPLPPTGAGGYTF.

This clonotype has at least ten counts. The J gene is TRBJ1-4, the V gene TRBV28; D unresolved. Looked up from germline, CDR1 is MDHEN and CDR2 is SYDVKM. With 5 bases removed from V and 8 bases from J, the gap between germline ends came to 9 bases. The CDR3 runs 12 residues. The DNA of the CDR3 is TGTGCCAGCAGTCCCCGGTACGAAAAACTGTTTTTT. Its translation: CASSPRYEKLFF.

The chain combines TRBV3-1 with TRBJ2-3; no reliable D call. The length of the CDR3 is 19 residues. V was pared by 0 bases and J by 2 bases, with 21 bases between. Germline CDR1 and CDR2: LGHDT and YNNKEL (reference sequence). CDR3 residues: CASSQDLVEIIKATDTQYF. The CDR3 bases are TGTGCCAGCAGCCAAGATTTGGTGGAGATCATCAAGGCCACAGATACGCAGTATTTT.

V usage is TRBV28 and J usage is TRBJ2-7, with 7 bases fitting TRBD1. Germline values: CDR1 MDHEN, CDR2 SYDVKM. The V and J ends lost 5 bases and 7 bases, in that order; junction bases with no gene match: 8. The CDR3 consists of 13 residues. This CDR3 reads CASSPGQLGEQYF. In DNA, the CDR3 is TGTGCCAGCAGTCCGGGACAGCTGGGGGAGCAGTACTTC.

This clonotype was picked up many times. V usage is TRBV7-9 and J usage is TRBJ2-7, with D unresolved. The CDR3 has 13 amino acids. Trimming stripped 3 bases from V and 2 bases from J, with 8 bases between. Per germline, CDR1 SEHNR and CDR2 FQNEAQ (reference sequence). CDR3 in amino acids: CASSFDGAYEQYF. The CDR3 DNA reads as TGTGCCAGCAGCTTTGACGGAGCCTACGAGCAGTACTTC.

This clonotype was recorded many times. The V and J genes are TRBV6-4 and TRBJ2-7, with a weak D call TRBD1 (5 bases). V lost 6 bases and J lost 2, with 17 bases in between. Germline V CDR1 and CDR2: MRHNA, SNTAGT. The length of the CDR3 is 15 residues. CDR3 sequence reads: CASSSPGQDPYEQYF. The CDR3 DNA is TGTGCCAGCAGCTCACCCGGACAAGACCCCTACGAGCAGTACTTC.

This clonotype was found many times. The chain links TRBV27 to TRBJ2-3, with D perhaps matching TRBD2 (5 bases). This CDR3 region has 14 residues. V was cut by 8 bases and J by 4 bases, with 16 bases left in between. Looked up from germline, CDR1 is MNHEY and CDR2 is SMNVEV (reference sequence). The CDR3 region is CASGTSGFADTQYF. The DNA for the CDR3 is TGTGCCAGCGGTACTAGTGGCTTCGCAGATACGCAGTATTTT.